This T cell receptor beta chain was documented in a study of shared clonotypes between healthy human individuals. Overall study: A couple of women and three men aged 18 to 49 made up the donors. Study-wide findings and caveats: Approximately 4.6% of naive CD4 clonotypes were common to a few donors.

DNA at 200 ng, 25,000 to 30,000 T cell genomes, went into sorted-subset replicate PCRs. The method was immunoSEQ multiplex PCR; TCRdb's version includes in-frame clones alone and lacks a portion of them. The top ten clones hold under 0.45% of a sample with roughly 1,600,000 clones, approximately 98.5% of them seen once. V was trimmed by 4 bases and J by 4 bases, leaving 17 bases between them. This CDR3 is 16 amino acids long. In germline, CDR1 is SGHDT, CDR2 YYEEEE. Concerning this clone itself: Its antigen remains unidentified.

Sequencing input: naive CD4+ T cells sorted from blood. As to subset: CD45RA+ positively selected. This clonotype was sampled from a man younger than 45 in good health. This rearrangement joins TRBV5-6 to TRBJ1-4; no clear D. The CDR3 region is CASSLRTTRLNEKLFF. The CDR3 bases are TGTGCCAGCAGCCTGCGGACCACCCGGCTTAATGAAAAACTGTTTTTT.